This T cell receptor beta chain was documented in a study of blood T cell repertoires in COVID-19. Study information: Acute-phase and convalescent COVID-19 samples originated in the United States, Italy and Spain. From T cells, B-cell-depleted T cells, or PBMCs came the material, which was cDNA or gDNA.

This clone was counted once. Per the study methods: The authors estimated nucleated cell counts from reference gene primer amplification. TCRdb's table, derived via immunoSEQ multiplex PCR, lists solely in-frame clones and lacks some. Clonal size and the V and J genes are those of that table, whereas D and trimming came from the DNA. The sample has more than 90,000 clones, less than 75% seen once. The material sequenced was peripheral blood. The receptor was derived from a woman in her fifties or sixties in a cohort sampled during active or convalescent COVID-19.

For the CDR3, the DNA is TGTGCCAGCAGCAACGATGACCCTCACAGGGGCCGATATCCTTCTAACTATGGCTACACCTTC. The encoded protein is CASSNDDPHRGRYPSNYGYTF. The chain carries TRBV27 and TRBJ1-2, with 7 bases fitting TRBD1. J gave up 0 bases and V 6 bases, and 25 bases lay outside the gene matches. This CDR3 has 21 residues. Germline V gene data show CDR1 as MNHEY and CDR2 as SMNVEV (reference sequence).